This entry is about one TCR beta chain. What it binds is not known. The sample comes from a study of T cells in Graves' hyperthyroidism and ophthalmopathy. Across the whole study: At initial diagnosis, before any treatment had begun, peripheral blood was obtained. Study-wide results and limits: Most thyroid clonotypes that were expanded above 0.001 also turned up in blood. It was a median around 6 months before onset that the model predicted ophthalmopathy.

TCR beta CDR3 region amplification was performed from RNA transcripts. TCR CDR3 regions were first amplified by RT-PCR with HTBI primers. TCRdb re-derived calls from the multiplex PCR reads in MiXCR, one entry per CDR3 protein. The table lists 550,000 to 700,000 distinct CDR3 sequences, approximately 15% of them singletons. Researchers barred patients who had uncontrolled infection, other autoimmune disease, pregnancy or lactation. Material: blood. This TCR was recovered from a woman aged 40 to 49 with Graves' ophthalmopathy.

CDR3 loop: CSASPIPGQGGYEQYF. The DNA for the CDR3 is TGCAGTGCTAGCCCCATACCGGGACAGGGGGGATACGAGCAGTACTTC. The chain combines TRBV20-1 with TRBJ2-7; 11 nucleotides line up with TRBD1. The CDR3 has 16 amino acids. The V gene end was trimmed by 3 bases and the J gene end by 4 bases; junction bases not matched to a gene: 11. Germline CDR1 is DFQATT and CDR2 is SNEGSKA (reference sequence).